Listed below are T cell receptor beta chains from one sample, sequenced in a study of cytomegalovirus exposure and HLA in healthy donors. Here immunoSEQ multiplex PCR was the method, and the copy in TCRdb shows in-frame clones only, minus some. The sample includes 100,000 or so clones, roughly 74% of them seen just once. Sequenced input: PBMCs. These TCRs come from a woman between 40 and 55 years old in good health and CMV-seronegative. Each CDR3 is given with its conserved first and last residue. The order of the fields is J gene, clone size, D gene, CDR3 length, V gene, CDR3 DNA, CDR3 protein. The D gene is left open where the match is weak. Size is stated for part of the rows, as once, few or many counts, or as a class when the clone is expanded.

TRBJ2-1 . . 12 TRBV10-3 TGTGCCATCAGTGGGCCTAGCAATGAGCAGTTCTTC CAISGPSNEQFF
TRBJ2-5 . . 12 TRBV2 TGTGCCAGCAGTGGTCAGCGGGAGACCCAGTACTTC CASSGQRETQYF
TRBJ2-7 . TRBD2 16 TRBV19 TGTGCCAGTAGTCCTCTGGTTAGCGGGAGTTTCTCCGAGCAGTACTTC CASSPLVSGSFSEQYF
TRBJ2-2 . TRBD1 15 TRBV2 TGTGCCAGCAGCGGACACAGGGGGGACACCGGGGAGCTGTTTTTT CASSGHRGDTGELFF
TRBJ2-7 . TRBD2 16 TRBV7-8 TGTGCCAGCAGCTTGGGGGGACTAGCGGGAGTCTACGAGCAGTACTTC CASSLGGLAGVYEQYF
TRBJ1-1 . TRBD1 14 TRBV7-8 TGTGCCAGCAGCTCGGACAGGGGGGGCACTGAAGCTTTCTTT CASSSDRGGTEAFF
TRBJ1-6 once . 15 TRBV28 TGTGCCAGCAGTTTAGACAGACTGGATAATTCACCCCTCCACTTT CASSLDRLDNSPLHF
TRBJ1-1 . . 16 TRBV21-1 TGTGCCAGCAGCAAAGGGGAGGAGGGTGTGAACACTGAAGCTTTCTTT CASSKGEEGVNTEAFF
TRBJ2-2 once TRBD1 16 TRBV27 TGTGCCAGCAGTTTAACTGGACAGGTGACCACCGGGGAGCTGTTTTTT CASSLTGQVTTGELFF
TRBJ2-2 . TRBD1 17 TRBV7-3 TGTGCCAGCAGCTTACCCCCGGGACAGGGTTCCACCGGGGAGCTGTTTTTT CASSLPPGQGSTGELFF
TRBJ2-5 . . 14 TRBV5-1 TGCGCCAGCAGCTGGAGGGGAAACCAAGAGACCCAGTACTTC CASSWRGNQETQYF
TRBJ2-5 . . 13 TRBV7-3 TGTGCCAGCAGCTTAGGAGTTCGGGAGACCCAGTACTTC CASSLGVRETQYF
TRBJ2-2 . . 14 TRBV2 TGTGCCAGCACCGGGAGTGTCAACACCGGGGAGCTGTTTTTT CASTGSVNTGELFF
TRBJ2-7 . TRBD1 13 TRBV28 TGTGCCAGCAGCATGGACAGGGCCTACGAGCAGTACTTC CASSMDRAYEQYF
TRBJ1-1 . . 14 TRBV7-8 TGTGCCAGCAGCTCGGCCACAGGGAACACTGAAGCTTTCTTT CASSSATGNTEAFF
TRBJ1-2 . . 14 TRBV30 TGTGCCTGGAGTTTCACAGGGCCGGGGGGCGGCTACACCTTC CAWSFTGPGGGYTF
TRBJ1-2 . TRBD1 13 TRBV2 TGTGCCAGCAGTGAGGACAGGCTTTATGGCTACACCTTC CASSEDRLYGYTF
TRBJ1-2 . . 14 TRBV29-1 TGCAGCGTTGGAGGCGGCGCGCGTAACTATGGCTACACCTTC CSVGGGARNYGYTF
TRBJ2-4 . TRBD1 16 TRBV25-1 TGTGCCAGCAGTGAGGACAGGAATTTAGCCAAAAACATTCAGTACTTC CASSEDRNLAKNIQYF
TRBJ1-4 . TRBD1 15 TRBV9 TGTGCCAGCAGCGGACAAACAGGGGGCGATGAAAAACTGTTTTTT CASSGQTGGDEKLFF
TRBJ2-1 once TRBD2 15 TRBV14 TGTGCCAGCAGTCAAGTGGGGGGAGGGTCAGGGGAGCAGTTCTTC CASSQVGGGSGEQFF
TRBJ2-7 . . 15 TRBV18 TGTGCCAGCTCACCCTACCGGGACAACTCCTACGAGCAGTACTTC CASSPYRDNSYEQYF
TRBJ1-2 . . 15 TRBV18 TGTGCCAGCTCACCAAACTGGATGCCCCGGGAGGGCTACACCTTC CASSPNWMPREGYTF